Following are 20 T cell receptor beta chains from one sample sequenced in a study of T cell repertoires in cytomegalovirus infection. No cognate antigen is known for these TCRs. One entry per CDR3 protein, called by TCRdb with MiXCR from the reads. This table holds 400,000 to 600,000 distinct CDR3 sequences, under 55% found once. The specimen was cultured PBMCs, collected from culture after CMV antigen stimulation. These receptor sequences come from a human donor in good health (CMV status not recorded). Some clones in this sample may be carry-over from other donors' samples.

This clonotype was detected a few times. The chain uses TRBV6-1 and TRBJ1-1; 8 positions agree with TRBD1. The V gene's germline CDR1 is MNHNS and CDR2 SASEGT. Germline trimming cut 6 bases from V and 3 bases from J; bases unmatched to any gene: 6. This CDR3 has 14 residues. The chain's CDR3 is CASRVTGADTEAFF. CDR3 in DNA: TGTGCCAGCAGGGTGACAGGGGCCGACACTGAAGCTTTCTTT.

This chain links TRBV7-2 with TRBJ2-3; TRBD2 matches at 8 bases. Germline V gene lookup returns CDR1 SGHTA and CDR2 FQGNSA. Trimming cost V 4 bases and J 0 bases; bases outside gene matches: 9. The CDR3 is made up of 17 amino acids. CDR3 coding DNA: TGTGCCAGCAGCTCCTTAGCGGGATCCGTTAGCACAGATACGCAGTATTTT. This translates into CASSSLAGSVSTDTQYF.

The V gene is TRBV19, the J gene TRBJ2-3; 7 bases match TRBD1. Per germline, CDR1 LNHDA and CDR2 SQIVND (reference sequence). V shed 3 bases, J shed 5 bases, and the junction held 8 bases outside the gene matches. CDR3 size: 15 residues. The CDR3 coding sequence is TGTGCCAGTAGTATCTCCGGGACAGAGCAAGATACGCAGTATTTT. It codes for CASSISGTEQDTQYF.

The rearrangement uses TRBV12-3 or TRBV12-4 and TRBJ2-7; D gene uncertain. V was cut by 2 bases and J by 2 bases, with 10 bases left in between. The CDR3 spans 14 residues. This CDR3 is CASSLKTVAYEQYF. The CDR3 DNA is TGTGCCAGCAGTTTAAAGACTGTCGCCTACGAGCAGTACTTC.

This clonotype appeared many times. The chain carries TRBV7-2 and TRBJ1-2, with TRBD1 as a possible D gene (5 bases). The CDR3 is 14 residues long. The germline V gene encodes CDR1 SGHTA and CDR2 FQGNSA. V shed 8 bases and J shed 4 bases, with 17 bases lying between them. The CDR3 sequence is CASSITGRTYGYTF. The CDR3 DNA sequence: TGTGCCAGCTCGATCACAGGCCGAACCTATGGCTACACCTTC.

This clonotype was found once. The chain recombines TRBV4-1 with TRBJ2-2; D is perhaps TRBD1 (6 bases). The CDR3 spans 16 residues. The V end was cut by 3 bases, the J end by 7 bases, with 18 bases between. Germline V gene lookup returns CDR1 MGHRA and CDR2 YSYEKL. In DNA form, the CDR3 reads TGCGCCAGCAGCCAGGTTCCGGGACACCCAGGCGGGGAGCTGTTTTTT. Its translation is CASSQVPGHPGGELFF.

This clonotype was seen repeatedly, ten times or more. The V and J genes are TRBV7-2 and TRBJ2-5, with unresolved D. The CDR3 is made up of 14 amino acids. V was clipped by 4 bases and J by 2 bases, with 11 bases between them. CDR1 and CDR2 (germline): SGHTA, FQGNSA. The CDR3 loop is CASSSAGPQETQYF. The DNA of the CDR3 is TGTGCCAGCAGCTCCGCCGGTCCTCAAGAGACCCAGTACTTC. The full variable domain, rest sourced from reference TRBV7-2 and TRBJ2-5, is GAGVSQSPSNKVTEKGKDVELRCDPISGHTALYWYRQSLGQGLEFLIYFQGNSAPDKSGLPSDRFSAERTGGSVSTLTIQRTQQEDSAVYLCASSSAGPQETQYFGPGTRLLVL.

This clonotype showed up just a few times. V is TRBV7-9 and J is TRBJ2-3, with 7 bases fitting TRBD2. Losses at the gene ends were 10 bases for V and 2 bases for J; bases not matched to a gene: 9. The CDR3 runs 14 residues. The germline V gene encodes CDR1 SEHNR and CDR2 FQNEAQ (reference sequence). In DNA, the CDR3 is TGTGCCACCCACCCGGGGGGTTCCACAGATACGCAGTATTTT. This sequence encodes CATHPGGSTDTQYF.

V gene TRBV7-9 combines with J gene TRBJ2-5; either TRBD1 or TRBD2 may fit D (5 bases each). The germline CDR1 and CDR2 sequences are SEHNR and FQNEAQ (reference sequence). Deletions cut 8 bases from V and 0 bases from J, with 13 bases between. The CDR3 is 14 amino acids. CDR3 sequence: CASSGRTYQETQYF. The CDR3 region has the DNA TGTGCCAGCTCGGGACGGACCTACCAAGAGACCCAGTACTTC.

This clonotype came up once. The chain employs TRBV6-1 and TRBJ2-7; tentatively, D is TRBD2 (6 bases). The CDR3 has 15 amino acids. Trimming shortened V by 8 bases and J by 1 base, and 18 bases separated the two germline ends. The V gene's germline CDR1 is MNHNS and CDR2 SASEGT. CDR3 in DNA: TGTGCCAGCGGTCACCCACTAGCTGGGTCCTACGAGCAGTACTTC. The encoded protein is CASGHPLAGSYEQYF.

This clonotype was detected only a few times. DNA of the CDR3: TGTGCCAGCAGTTTACGCGGGGCAGGGAGCAATGAGCAGTTCTTC. Its protein is CASSLRGAGSNEQFF. V gene TRBV28 combines with J gene TRBJ2-1; D perhaps matches TRBD2 (6 bases). V lost 2 bases and J 6 bases, leaving 14 bases between the germline ends. This CDR3 comprises 15 residues. From germline, CDR1 is MDHEN and CDR2 SYDVKM. The entire variable domain, with the rest obtained from reference TRBV28 and TRBJ2-1, is as follows: DVKVTQSSRYLVKRTGEKVFLECVQDMDHENMFWYRQDPGLGLRLIYFSYDVKMKEKGDIPEGYSVSREKKERFSLILESASTNQTSMYLCASSLRGAGSNEQFFGPGTRLTVL.

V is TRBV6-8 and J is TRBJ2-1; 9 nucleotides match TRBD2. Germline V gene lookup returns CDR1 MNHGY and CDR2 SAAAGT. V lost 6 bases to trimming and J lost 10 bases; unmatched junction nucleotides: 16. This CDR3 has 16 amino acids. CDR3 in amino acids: CASSLTLGLAMNEQFF. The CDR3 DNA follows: TGTGCCAGCAGCCTAACCTTGGGACTAGCAATGAACGAGCAGTTCTTC.

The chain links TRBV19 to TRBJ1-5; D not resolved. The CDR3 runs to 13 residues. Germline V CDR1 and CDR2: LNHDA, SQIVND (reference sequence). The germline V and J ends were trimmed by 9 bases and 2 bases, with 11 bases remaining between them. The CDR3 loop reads CASRRIGNQPQHF. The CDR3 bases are TGTGCCAGCCGTAGAATAGGCAATCAGCCCCAGCATTTT. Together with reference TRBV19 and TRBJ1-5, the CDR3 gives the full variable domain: DGGITQSPKYLFRKEGQNVTLSCEQNLNHDAMYWYRQDPGQGLRLIYYSQIVNDFQKGDIAEGYSVSREKKESFPLTVTSAQKNPTAFYLCASRRIGNQPQHFGDGTRLSIL.

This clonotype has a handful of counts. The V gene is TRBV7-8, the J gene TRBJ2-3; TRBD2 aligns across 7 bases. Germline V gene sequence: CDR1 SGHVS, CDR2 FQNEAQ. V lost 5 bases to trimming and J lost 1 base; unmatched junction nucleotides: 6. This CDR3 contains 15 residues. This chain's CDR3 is CASSPYLAGTDTQYF. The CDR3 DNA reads TGTGCCAGCAGCCCGTATCTAGCGGGCACAGATACGCAGTATTTT.

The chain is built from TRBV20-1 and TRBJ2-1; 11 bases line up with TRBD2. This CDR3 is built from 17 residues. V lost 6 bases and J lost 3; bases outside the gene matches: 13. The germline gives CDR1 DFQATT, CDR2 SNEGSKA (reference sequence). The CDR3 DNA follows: TGCAGTGCACTGCTTATTAGCGGGAGGGCCCACTACAATGAGCAGTTCTTC. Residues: CSALLISGRAHYNEQFF.

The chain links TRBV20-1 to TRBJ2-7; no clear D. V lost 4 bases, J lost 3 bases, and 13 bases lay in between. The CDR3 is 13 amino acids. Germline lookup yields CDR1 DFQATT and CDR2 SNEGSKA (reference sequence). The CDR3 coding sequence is TGCAGTGCTATTCGGACCGCCGACTACGAGCAGTACTTC. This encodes CSAIRTADYEQYF.

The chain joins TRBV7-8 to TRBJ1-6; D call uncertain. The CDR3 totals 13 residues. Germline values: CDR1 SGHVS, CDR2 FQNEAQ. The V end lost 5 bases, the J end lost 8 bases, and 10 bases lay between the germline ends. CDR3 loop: CASSRRTDSPLHF. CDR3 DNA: TGTGCCAGCAGCCGGAGGACGGATTCACCCCTCCACTTT.

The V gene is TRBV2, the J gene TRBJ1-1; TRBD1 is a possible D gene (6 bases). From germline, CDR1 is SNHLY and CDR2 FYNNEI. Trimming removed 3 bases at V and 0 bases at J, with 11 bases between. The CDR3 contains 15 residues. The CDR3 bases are TGTGCCAGCAGTGAGGAGGGGGTGGTGAACACTGAAGCTTTCTTT. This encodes CASSEEGVVNTEAFF. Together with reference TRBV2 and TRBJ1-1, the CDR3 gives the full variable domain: EPEVTQTPSHQVTQMGQEVILRCVPISNHLYFYWYRQILGQKVEFLVSFYNNEISEKSEIFDDQFSVERPDGSNFTLKIRSTKLEDSAMYFCASSEEGVVNTEAFFGQGTRLTVV.

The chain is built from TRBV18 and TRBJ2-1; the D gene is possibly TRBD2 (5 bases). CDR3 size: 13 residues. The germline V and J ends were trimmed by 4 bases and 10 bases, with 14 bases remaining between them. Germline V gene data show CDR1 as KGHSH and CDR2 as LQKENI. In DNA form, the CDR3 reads TGTGCCAGCTCACTCGAAGGACTCCAGGAGCAGTTCTTC. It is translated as CASSLEGLQEQFF.

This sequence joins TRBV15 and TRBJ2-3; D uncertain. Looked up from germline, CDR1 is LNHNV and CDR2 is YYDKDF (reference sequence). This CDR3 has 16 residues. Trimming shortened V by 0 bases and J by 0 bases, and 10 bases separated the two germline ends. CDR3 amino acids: CATSRETELSTDTQYF. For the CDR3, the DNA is TGTGCCACCAGCAGAGAGACGGAGCTTAGCACAGATACGCAGTATTTT. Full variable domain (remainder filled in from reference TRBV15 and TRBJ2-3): DAMVIQNPRYQVTQFGKPVTLSCSQTLNHNVMYWYQQKSSQAPKLLFHYYDKDFNNEADTPDNFQSRRPNTSFCFLDIRSPGLGDTAMYLCATSRETELSTDTQYFGPGTRLTVL.